The T cell receptor beta chain described here comes from a study of T cell changes during pregnancy in multiple sclerosis. Produced via immunoSEQ multiplex PCR; TCRdb's table is partial and in-frame only. Of about 49,000 clones listed, about 90% are singletons. The CDR3 is 13 residues long. J was trimmed by 4 bases and V by 2 bases; bases with no gene match: 0. The V gene's germline CDR1 is MNHEY and CDR2 SVGAGI. The clonotype comes from a female donor in good health, enrolled as a control in a pregnancy study. This specimen consisted of peripheral blood, obtained after pregnancy. The chain employs TRBV6-5 and TRBJ1-2; 8 bases are a match to TRBD1. CDR3 sequence (DNA): TGTGCCAGCAGTTACCAGGGGGCCTATGGCTACACCTTC. Translation gives CASSYQGAYGYTF.